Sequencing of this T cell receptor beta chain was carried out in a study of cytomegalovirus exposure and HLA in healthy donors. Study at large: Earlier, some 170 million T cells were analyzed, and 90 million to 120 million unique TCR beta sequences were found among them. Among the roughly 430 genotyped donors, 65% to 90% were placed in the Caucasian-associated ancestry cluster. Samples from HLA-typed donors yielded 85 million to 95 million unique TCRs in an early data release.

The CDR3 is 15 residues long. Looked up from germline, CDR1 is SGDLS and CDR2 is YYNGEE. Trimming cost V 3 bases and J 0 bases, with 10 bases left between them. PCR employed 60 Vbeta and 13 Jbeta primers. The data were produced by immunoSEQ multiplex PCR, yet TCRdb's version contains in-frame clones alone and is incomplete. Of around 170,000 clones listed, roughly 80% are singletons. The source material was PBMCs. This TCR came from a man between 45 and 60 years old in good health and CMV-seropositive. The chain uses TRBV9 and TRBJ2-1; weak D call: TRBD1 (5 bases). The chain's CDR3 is CASSETGASYNEQFF. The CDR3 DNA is TGTGCCAGCAGCGAAACTGGGGCCTCCTACAATGAGCAGTTCTTC.